The clone carrying this T cell receptor beta chain was detected many times. Its antigen is unidentified. The source of the sample is a study of early T cells in non-severe SARS-CoV-2 infection. Study-level results: Missing private and CD4 specificities, VDJdb matching favored anti-spike CD8 responses.

Individual cDNA molecules carried attached unique molecular identifiers. TCRdb fed the 5' RACE reads into MiXCR, producing one record per CDR3 protein. The sample includes around 46,000 distinct CDR3 sequences, 5% to 5.5% of them seen just once. This receptor was obtained from an adult who was a healthcare worker with PCR-confirmed SARS-CoV-2 infection or an uninfected control (not recorded which). Sequenced material: whole blood, taken at baseline.

The CDR3 reads CASTFGGSSYSYEQYF. CDR3 bases: TGTGCCAGCACGTTCGGCGGTAGTTCCTATTCCTACGAGCAGTACTTC. This chain connects TRBV6-2 or TRBV6-3 to TRBJ2-7; unclear D gene. Trimming took 7 bases from V and 1 from J, leaving 20 bases between them. This CDR3 has 16 residues. In germline, CDR1 is MNHEY, CDR2 SVGEGT.